This T cell receptor beta chain is drawn from a study of blood T cell repertoires in COVID-19. Study-wide context: The origin of the acute and convalescent COVID-19 samples was the United States, Italy and Spain. PBMCs, B-cell-depleted T cells, or T cells provided the cDNA or gDNA that made up the material.

V dropped 4 bases and J dropped 3 bases, with 19 bases sitting between them. CDR1 and CDR2 (germline): MDHEN, SYDVKM. The CDR3 has 17 residues. In the original analysis: Using reference gene primer amplification, nucleated cell counts were estimated. TCRdb's copy holds only in-frame clones and misses some; the assay was immunoSEQ multiplex PCR. V and J calls plus clone size are reproduced from that table; the DNA served to infer D and trimming. The sample carries 140,000 to 150,000 clones, over 75% recorded once. This clone has a handful of counts. The receptor comes from a human donor in a cohort sampled during active COVID-19. The sequenced sample was peripheral blood. The rearrangement links TRBV28 to TRBJ1-5; D unclear. The DNA for the CDR3 is TGTGCCAGCAGTTCGATGCTACTGGGAGGTGTCAATCAGCCCCAGCATTTT. Protein sequence: CASSSMLLGGVNQPQHF.